One sample yielded the 13 T cell receptor beta chains listed below, sequenced in a study of lymphopenia after photon versus proton radiotherapy. Libraries were prepared by immunoSEQ multiplex PCR; TCRdb keeps only in-frame clonotypes and omits some of them. This table has tens of thousands of clones, approximately 91% appearing once. Sequencing was performed on peripheral blood, taken from a patient treated with photon-based radiotherapy. These receptors originate from a woman in her seventies with pancreatic cancer.

The genes are TRBV7-9 and TRBJ1-3; the D gene is possibly TRBD1 (5 bases). CDR3 size: 17 residues. The ends were cut back, 2 bases at V and 0 bases at J, with 14 bases in the middle. Germline CDR1 is SEHNR and CDR2 is FQNEAQ (reference sequence). CDR3 protein: CASSLPPRQSSGNTIYF. CDR3 bases: TGTGCCAGCAGCTTACCGCCTCGACAGAGCTCTGGAAACACCATATATTTT. The variable domain in full, completed from reference TRBV7-9 and TRBJ1-3, reads DTGVSQNPRHKITKRGQNVTFRCDPISEHNRLYWYRQTLGQGPEFLTYFQNEAQLEKSRLLSDRFSAERPKGSFSTLEIQRTEQGDSAMYLCASSLPPRQSSGNTIYFGEGSWLTVV.

The chain uses TRBV19 and TRBJ2-5; D perhaps matches TRBD2 (5 bases). V was shortened by 4 bases and J by 4 bases, with 13 bases between the two germline ends. The CDR3 is made up of 14 amino acids. Germline CDR1 and CDR2: LNHDA and SQIVND (reference sequence). CDR3 coding DNA: TGTGCCAGTAGTAAATATAGCGATGGAGAGACCCAGTACTTC. Translating it yields CASSKYSDGETQYF.

The chain recombines TRBV2 with TRBJ2-7; 10 bases fit TRBD2. The CDR3 consists of 17 residues. Germline values: CDR1 SNHLY, CDR2 FYNNEI. V trimming: 2 bases; J trimming: 1 base; junction bases outside the gene matches: 8. CDR3: CASSELASGRGSYEQYF. Here the CDR3 DNA reads TGTGCCAGCAGTGAATTGGCTAGCGGGAGAGGGTCCTACGAGCAGTACTTC.

This clone was picked up one time. CDR3 in amino acids: CASSSPSAGEVDTQYF. Here the CDR3 DNA reads TGTGCCAGCAGCTCCCCCAGCGCGGGAGAGGTTGATACGCAGTATTTT. This chain joins TRBV11-3 and TRBJ2-3, with 7 bases that match TRBD2. Per germline, CDR1 SGHNT and CDR2 YENEEA. This CDR3 is 16 amino acids long. V was pared by 4 bases and J by 6 bases, with 13 bases of the junction left unmatched.

CDR3 region: CASSPTGRVETQYF. CDR3 bases: TGCGCCAGCAGCCCGACAGGGAGGGTTGAGACCCAGTACTTC. J is TRBJ2-5 and V is TRBV4-1; D is perhaps TRBD1 or TRBD2 (7 bases each). The CDR3 has 14 residues. Germline V CDR1 and CDR2: MGHRA, YSYEKL. Trimming took 4 bases from V and 5 from J, leaving 14 bases between them.

This clone was recorded only once. The rearrangement uses TRBV6-1 and TRBJ2-5; D might be TRBD2 (5 bases). Germline V gene data show CDR1 as MNHNS and CDR2 as SASEGT. The CDR3 totals 14 residues. The germline V and J ends were trimmed by 0 bases and 4 bases, with 9 bases remaining between them. The CDR3 DNA reads as TGTGCCAGCAGTGAAGCGGGAGCACTAGAGACCCAGTACTTC. The encoded protein is CASSEAGALETQYF.

This chain connects TRBV18 to TRBJ1-1; D call uncertain. The CDR3 is made up of 14 amino acids. V lost 1 base, J lost 8 bases, and 14 bases lay in between. CDR1 KGHSH and CDR2 LQKENI come from the germline V gene. In DNA form, the CDR3 reads TGTGCCAGCTCACCACAATCAGAACCTGGGGAAGCTTTCTTT. As protein: CASSPQSEPGEAFF. Complete variable domain (other parts from reference TRBV18 and TRBJ1-1): NAGVMQNPRHLVRRRGQEARLRCSPMKGHSHVYWYRQLPEEGLKFMVYLQKENIIDESGMPKERFSAEFPKEGPSILRIQQVVRGDSAAYFCASSPQSEPGEAFFGQGTRLTVV.

V is TRBV7-6 and J is TRBJ2-3; 8 bases line up with TRBD2. Germline CDR1 is SGHVS and CDR2 is FNYEAQ. The CDR3 spans 16 residues. J lost 2 bases, V lost 1 base, and 5 bases had no gene match. The chain's CDR3 is CASSLGPSGLTDTQYF. CDR3 nucleotides: TGTGCCAGCAGCTTAGGTCCTAGCGGGCTCACAGATACGCAGTATTTT.

This sequence joins TRBV5-4 and TRBJ1-1; 7 bases map to TRBD1. The CDR3 covers 14 residues. CDR1 SGHNT and CDR2 YYREEE come from the germline V gene (reference sequence). With V trimmed by 2 bases and J by 5 bases, 6 bases remained unmatched. CDR3 in DNA: TGTGCCAGCAGCTTTGGAAGGGGGCAGACTGAAGCTTTCTTT. Translated, it gives CASSFGRGQTEAFF.

V is TRBV7-2 and J is TRBJ2-2; TRBD1 agrees at 9 bases. The ends lost 5 bases at V and 5 bases at J; junction bases unmatched: 6. Germline loops: CDR1 SGHTA, CDR2 FQGNSA. The CDR3 consists of 15 residues. CDR3 loop: CASSHRDRVTGELFF. CDR3 DNA sequence: TGTGCCAGCAGCCACCGGGACAGGGTGACCGGGGAGCTGTTTTTT.

The chain recombines TRBV9 with TRBJ1-3; the D is unclear. Germline CDR1 reads SGDLS; CDR2 reads YYNGEE. Trimming shortened V by 0 bases and J by 2 bases, and 9 bases separated the two germline ends. This CDR3 is built from 15 residues. For the CDR3, the DNA is TGTGCCAGCAGCGTAGTCTCGGGTGCTGGAAACACCATATATTTT. This gives the protein CASSVVSGAGNTIYF.

A few counts support this clone. The rearrangement uses TRBV5-4 and TRBJ2-7; TRBD1 matches 8 bases. This CDR3 spans 15 amino acids. Germline V gene sequence: CDR1 SGHNT, CDR2 YYREEE (reference sequence). V shed 4 bases and J 3 bases; nucleotides not matched to a gene: 9. CDR3 DNA: TGTGCCAGCAGCATGGACAGGGAGAAAATCTACGAGCAGTACTTC. It translates to CASSMDREKIYEQYF.

The chain recombines TRBV19 with TRBJ2-1; possibly TRBD2 for D (6 bases). Trimming removed 2 bases from V and 9 bases from J, with 14 bases in between. Germline V gene data show CDR1 as LNHDA and CDR2 as SQIVND (reference sequence). CDR3 length equals 14 residues. The CDR3 DNA follows: TGTGCCAGTAGTATATCCCGGGACTCGAGTGAGCAGTTCTTC. Amino acid sequence: CASSISRDSSEQFF.